The 5 T cell receptor gamma chains given below trace back to one sample, sequenced in a study of human gamma delta and Vdelta1 T cells. Their specific antigens are unknown. TCRdb fed the PCR reads to CATT. The sample shows 4,000 to 5,000 gamma-chain clones, less than 35% of them seen only once. Input material: Vdelta1 gamma-delta T cells from blood grown in culture (DOT cells). These receptors were obtained from a human donor in good health.

This chain joins TRGV2 and TRGJ1 or TRGJ2. Germline lookup yields CDR1 EGSNGY and CDR2 YDSYNSKV. The CDR3 has 16 residues. The V gene end was trimmed by 0 bases and the J gene end by 1 base; junction bases not matched to a gene: 9. The CDR3 DNA follows: TGTGCCACCTGGGACGGGTCTATTATTAATTATTATAAGAAACTCTTT. It codes for CATWDGSIINYYKKLF.

The V gene is TRGV2, the J gene TRGJ1 or TRGJ2. The CDR3 extends over 14 amino acids. Germline V gene sequence: CDR1 EGSNGY, CDR2 YDSYNSKV. V lost 1 base, J lost 2 bases, and 5 bases stayed unmatched. The CDR3 nucleotides read TGTGCCACCTGGGACGGCCTCCATTATTATAAGAAACTCTTT. Amino acids: CATWDGLHYYKKLF.

With regard to this clone: A clone one base away is much larger, so this may be a read error. The chain uses TRGV9 and TRGJ1 or TRGJ2. The CDR3 has 12 amino acids. CDR1 and CDR2 from the germline V gene are GITISATS and ISYDGTV (reference sequence). Germline trimming cut 5 bases from V and 3 bases from J; bases unmatched to any gene: 4. Here the CDR3 DNA reads TGTGCCTTGTGGGGGATTTATTATAAGAAACTCTTT. It codes for CALWGIYYKKLF.

Of note for this clone: Other DNA sequences from this sample encode an identical CDR3 as well. The chain couples TRGV4 to TRGJ1 or TRGJ2. After removal of 4 bases from V and 7 bases from J, the junction contained 4 bases not matched to a gene. CDR1 EGSTGY and CDR2 YDSYTSSV come from the germline V gene. This CDR3 contains 11 residues. The CDR3 nucleotides read TGTGCCACCTGGGACGTATATAAGAAACTCTTT. Encoded protein: CATWDVYKKLF.

To note about this clone: A much bigger clone sits one base away, suggesting this may be a read error. The chain uses TRGV3 and TRGJP2. CDR3 length: 16 residues. Germline assignment: CDR1 VTNTFY and CDR2 YDVSTARD (reference sequence). The CDR3 DNA is TGTGCCTCCTGGGACAAAGCCGGGCGTAGTGATTGGATCAAGACGTTT. Translating gives CASWDKAGRSDWIKTF.